One and the same sample provided the 20 T cell receptor beta chains below, sequenced in a study of identical twins. TCRdb processed the 5' RACE reads anew with MiXCR; each CDR3 protein has one entry. The sample has 310,000 or so distinct CDR3 sequences; nearly 9.5% are singletons. The sample was also reused in another study, on yellow fever vaccine responses in identical twins.

The sequencing input was CD8+ T cells sorted from blood. All receptors come from a woman younger than 30 in good health.

In this sample, this clonotype turned up many times. The V gene is TRBV29-1, the J gene TRBJ2-1; 11 bases are shared with TRBD2. The J segment lost 8 bases and the V segment lost 7 bases, leaving 10 bases of the junction unmatched. The CDR3 extends over 14 amino acids. From germline, CDR1 is SQVTM and CDR2 ANQGSEA. The CDR3 sequence is CSATSGGGSDEQFF. CDR3 DNA sequence: TGCAGCGCAACTAGCGGGGGTGGTTCAGATGAGCAGTTCTTC.

This clonotype has only a few counts. CDR3 loop: CSIGGTGELFF. The CDR3 DNA sequence: TGCAGCATTGGGGGGACCGGGGAGCTGTTTTTT. V gene TRBV29-1 combines with J gene TRBJ2-2; D might be TRBD2 (6 bases). The V end lost 8 bases, the J end lost 5 bases, and 9 bases lay between the germline ends. The CDR3 length is 11 residues. Germline loops: CDR1 SQVTM, CDR2 ANQGSEA.

This clonotype was seen at least ten times. The chain couples TRBV12-3 or TRBV12-4 to TRBJ2-5; 11 positions agree with TRBD1. The trim removed 5 bases at V and 5 bases at J, leaving 4 bases unmatched. The CDR3 extends over 14 amino acids. The CDR3 coding sequence is TGTGCCAGCAGTACCGGGACAGGGGGGGAGACCCAGTACTTC. Amino acid sequence: CASSTGTGGETQYF.

This clonotype was picked up a small number of times. The chain recombines TRBV4-1 with TRBJ2-7, with 7 bases matching TRBD2. From germline, CDR1 is MGHRA and CDR2 YSYEKL. V gave up 5 bases and J gave up 0 bases; unmatched junction bases: 7. The CDR3 runs 15 residues. In DNA form, the CDR3 reads TGCGCCAGCAGCGGTGCCAGCGGGGCCTCCTACGAGCAGTACTTC. As protein: CASSGASGASYEQYF.

This clonotype was found a few times. V gene TRBV7-9 combines with J gene TRBJ2-7; 9 bases are a match to TRBD1. After removal of 5 bases from V and 7 bases from J, the junction contained 3 bases not matched to a gene. The CDR3 length is 12 residues. The V gene's germline CDR1 is SEHNR and CDR2 FQNEAQ (reference sequence). The CDR3 region has the DNA TGTGCCAGCAGCCGACAGGGGGGGGAGCAGTACTTC. It yields the protein CASSRQGGEQYF.

In nucleotides, the CDR3 is TGTGCCAGCAGTCAAAATCACCCGGGACTAGCGGGAGTATATGCCACAGATACGCAGTATTTT. This encodes CASSQNHPGLAGVYATDTQYF. The gene calls are TRBV11-1 and TRBJ2-3, with 14 bases lining up with TRBD2. CDR3 length: 21 amino acids. V trimming: 6 bases; J trimming: 2 bases; junction bases outside the gene matches: 19. Germline lookup yields CDR1 SGHAT and CDR2 FQDESV (reference sequence). The full variable domain, with the rest looked up from reference TRBV11-1 and TRBJ2-3, is EAEVAQSPRYKITEKSQAVAFWCDPISGHATLYWYRQILGQGPELLVQFQDESVVDDSQLPKDRFSAERLKGVDSTLKIQPAELGDSAMYLCASSQNHPGLAGVYATDTQYFGPGTRLTVL.

This clonotype was seen only a few times. The chain has TRBV6-1 and TRBJ2-7, with D possibly matching TRBD1 (6 bases). V lost 6 bases and J lost 1, with 16 bases in between. From germline, CDR1 is MNHNS and CDR2 SASEGT. The CDR3 is 15 residues long. As DNA, the CDR3 is TGTGCCAGCAGCACCAAGGGGGAAATATCCTACGAGCAGTACTTC. Translating gives CASSTKGEISYEQYF.

In its sample, this clonotype was seen many times. The V and J genes are TRBV7-8 and TRBJ2-7; D perhaps matches TRBD2 (6 bases). CDR3 length: 9 amino acids. CDR1 is SGHVS, CDR2 FQNEAQ, per germline. Trimming pared 11 bases from V and 11 bases from J, leaving 13 bases between. CDR3 sequence reads: CAWASVEYF. CDR3 sequence (DNA): TGTGCCTGGGCTAGCGTTGAGTACTTC.

In its sample, this clonotype was seen many times. The chain couples TRBV20-1 to TRBJ2-7; 9 bases are shared with TRBD1. The germline V gene has CDR1 DFQATT and CDR2 SNEGSKA (reference sequence). This CDR3 contains 15 residues. Unmatched junction bases numbered 11, after V lost 6 bases and J lost 2 bases. The CDR3 is CSAVDGTGLTYEQYF. CDR3 DNA sequence: TGCAGTGCCGTTGATGGGACAGGGTTGACCTACGAGCAGTACTTC.

This clonotype was counted a few times. CDR3 sequence (DNA): TGCAGTGCTAGAGGCGGCAGGATTCACAATGAGCAGTTCTTC. As protein: CSARGGRIHNEQFF. The J gene is TRBJ2-1, the V gene TRBV20-1; no reliable D call. The V and J ends lost 1 base and 5 bases respectively, with 12 bases between them. There are 14 residues in the CDR3. CDR1 DFQATT and CDR2 SNEGSKA come from the germline V gene (reference sequence).

This clonotype was detected only a few times. V usage is TRBV4-3 and J usage is TRBJ2-7; TRBD2 matches 8 bases. The germline V gene has CDR1 LGHNA and CDR2 YSLEER. This CDR3 has 16 residues. V was pared by 0 bases and J by 6 bases, with 10 bases of the junction left unmatched. In DNA form, the CDR3 reads TGCGCCAGCAGCCAAGATTACGCGAGCGGGAGTACCGAGCAGTACTTC. This encodes CASSQDYASGSTEQYF.

The chain uses TRBV5-4 and TRBJ2-7; 7 bases fit TRBD1. V gave up 1 base and J gave up 1 base; unmatched junction bases: 5. The CDR3 is 15 amino acids. In germline, CDR1 is SGHNT, CDR2 YYREEE (reference sequence). CDR3 bases: TGTGCCAGCAGCTTGTTGTCAGGGGGATCCTACGAGCAGTACTTC. This encodes CASSLLSGGSYEQYF.

This clonotype was seen many times. The chain recombines TRBV4-3 with TRBJ2-5; 8 positions agree with TRBD1. The CDR3 sequence is 14 residues long. The germline V gene encodes CDR1 LGHNA and CDR2 YSLEER. The junction had 3 bases not matched to a gene; V was cut back by 4 bases and J by 2 bases. CDR3 in amino acids: CASSPDREQETQYF. The DNA for the CDR3 is TGCGCCAGCAGCCCGGACAGGGAGCAAGAGACCCAGTACTTC.

This clonotype was seen at least ten times. The rearrangement links TRBV4-3 to TRBJ1-2; D unclear. The V gene lost 0 bases and the J gene lost 5 bases, with 13 bases spanning the gap. Germline lookup yields CDR1 LGHNA and CDR2 YSLEER. The CDR3 extends over 15 amino acids. CDR3 region: CASSQDRANHYGYTF. CDR3 coding DNA: TGCGCCAGCAGCCAAGATAGGGCCAATCATTATGGCTACACCTTC.

This clonotype was seen at least ten times. The chain carries TRBV7-9 and TRBJ2-3, with TRBD2 matching over 11 bases. V was clipped by 5 bases and J by 2 bases; unmatched bases: 6. This CDR3 contains 16 residues. The germline V gene has CDR1 SEHNR and CDR2 FQNEAQ (reference sequence). The CDR3 DNA reads as TGTGCCAGCAGCCCTTCGACTAGCGGGATCACAGATACGCAGTATTTT. Translated, it gives CASSPSTSGITDTQYF.

This clonotype came up many times. The chain recombines TRBV20-1 with TRBJ2-1, with 10 nucleotides matching TRBD1. This CDR3 region has 15 residues. J gave up 8 bases and V 1 base, and 8 bases lay outside the gene matches. CDR1 is DFQATT and CDR2 is SNEGSKA in the germline V gene (reference sequence). Written as DNA, the CDR3 is TGCAGTGCTAGAGGGGGGGACAGGGGAAGGGATGAGCAGTTCTTC. Protein: CSARGGDRGRDEQFF.

This clonotype was seen more than once but under ten times. The chain couples TRBV19 to TRBJ2-3; D possibly uses TRBD1 or TRBD2 (5 bases each). This CDR3 has 14 residues. The V end was cut by 5 bases, the J end by 4 bases, with 13 bases between. Germline assignment: CDR1 LNHDA and CDR2 SQIVND (reference sequence). This CDR3 reads CASSHWGSADTQYF. The DNA of the CDR3 is TGTGCCAGTAGTCACTGGGGGAGCGCAGATACGCAGTATTTT.

This clonotype was observed a few times. V and J are TRBV27 and TRBJ2-3, with D uncertain. CDR3 length: 14 amino acids. The V gene lost 5 bases and the J gene lost 1 base, with 10 bases spanning the gap. Germline CDR1 and CDR2: MNHEY and SMNVEV (reference sequence). The CDR3 region has the DNA TGTGCCAGCAGTCTAAAGACGCGCACAGATACGCAGTATTTT. Translated: CASSLKTRTDTQYF.

The sample holds a few counts of this clonotype. The chain joins TRBV30 to TRBJ1-5; D remains unclear. This CDR3 has 15 residues. Deletions cut 4 bases from V and 0 bases from J, with 13 bases between. The V gene's germline CDR1 is GTSNPN and CDR2 SVGIG (reference sequence). CDR3 loop: CAWKTDGYSNQPQHF. The DNA for the CDR3 is TGTGCCTGGAAAACAGATGGCTATAGCAATCAGCCCCAGCATTTT.

The sample holds a few counts of this clonotype. One junction end disagrees with the germline gene, perhaps due to a read error. The CDR3, as DNA: TGTGCCAGCAGCTTAGATCTGGGGTTGGGGACAGTCCTCTTC. Encoded protein: CASSLDLGLGTVLF. V gene TRBV11-2 combines with J gene TRBJ2-5; 7 bases align to TRBD1. Germline V gives CDR1 SGHAT, CDR2 FQNNGV. The CDR3 has 14 residues.